This T cell receptor (beta chain) was recorded in a study of shared clonotypes between healthy human individuals (dated by TCRdb to 2020 to 2022). Concerning the study at large: The cohort included a few men and two women between 18 and 49 years of age. For each donor, three plates each were used for CD4 naive and CD4 memory, two plates were used for CD8 naive, and one plate was used for CD8 memory. The study deeply sequenced blood TCR repertoires of about 5 healthy adults to estimate repertoire size and the extent of clonotype sharing between individuals. To increase sequencing depth and limit assay-specific biases, TCR repertoire library preparation and sequencing were carried out by different laboratories using diverse techniques. Between about 0.9 and 10 billion PBMCs per donor were obtained by leukapheresis. Overall study outcomes, separate from this receptor: Estimated clonotype richness was generally larger for naive than for memory subsets. Sharing across a few donors was observed for approximately 5% of naive CD4, over 3% of naive CD8, about 2.5% of memory CD4, and roughly 0.43% of memory CD8 clonotypes. Pairwise subsampling indicated that sequencing depth was expected to affect the degree of clonotype sharing among donors. Sampling was restricted to blood, and TCR repertoires in tissue are likely to differ from TCR repertoires in blood. Clonotypes shared by all four sorted-subset donors showed higher generation probabilities than non-shared clonotypes. Even with the large sequencing depth, rarefaction of the sorted-subset datasets indicated that sequencing was incomplete. The genetic and exposure-history diversity represented was limited by the small number of donors.

TCR CDR3 regions were amplified from genomic DNA by multiplex PCR using the deep immunoSEQ assay. Genomic DNA extracted from each cell subset was distributed evenly over all wells of several immunoSEQ 96-well plates, and each plate served as one replicate. For sorted subsets, around 200 ng genomic DNA, equal to tens of thousands of T cell genomes, was loaded into each replicate PCR. The purified libraries were quantified using a Qubit 3.0 fluorometer, sized with a Bioanalyzer 2100, and then quantified again using the KAPA Library Quantification kit. A separate single-read 150-cycle Illumina NextSeq 550 flow cell was used to sequence each immunoSEQ 96-well plate. Per the source publication's procedure: Because only junctional sequences without quality scores were contained in the immunoSEQ output, filtering matching that applied to full-length reads could not be performed. Sequences were annotated with PyIR, a Python wrapper for IgBLAST v1.9, using IMGT germline references to assign V/J genes and CDR3. Any read was removed if the V/J assignment was weak (E-value above 1e-6), the CDR3 was missing, or the read contained stop codons, out-of-frame junctions, or ambiguous translated residues. V3J clonotypes were defined as sequences sharing the same inferred V gene, J gene, and CDR3 amino acid sequence. Percentage overlap between repertoires was computed as shared unique clonotypes divided by the size of the smaller repertoire. Repertoire richness was assessed with RTK rarefaction, the Chao1 estimator, and Recon v2.1 estimates of unobserved clonotypes. For all TCRbeta clonotypes obtained by the gDNA method from four donors, generation probabilities were computed with OLGA. TCRdb retrieved this table from immuneACCESS and kept in-frame rearrangements only. Not all clones are present; in checked studies, unresolved V genes account for under half, and no reason is known for the remainder. Clonal size and the V and J genes are those of that table, whereas D and trimming came from the DNA. Here the sample has about 1.5 million clones; roughly 95% occur a single time. Clones ranked in the top ten supply about 1.2% of the sample.

In the case of this clone: Its antigen specificity is not known. Per-base quality was not reported, and no clone a single base away is much larger than it.

The donors were healthy, HIV-negative adults with no recently reported acute infections or vaccinations. Every donor was a Caucasian adult living in Nashville, Tennessee, USA. CD4+ T cells were enriched through magnetic negative selection, after which naive cells were positively selected on CD45RA and the remaining negative fraction served as the memory subset. After blood collection by leukapheresis, PBMCs were isolated using Ficoll-Histopaque density gradient centrifugation and then cryopreserved in the vapor phase of liquid nitrogen. Analytical flow cytometry was used to check the purity and quantity of every magnetically sorted T cell population. From each sorted fraction, genomic DNA was isolated and quantified by UV absorbance on a Nanodrop 2000c. The germline V gene encodes CDR1 MNHNS and CDR2 SASEGT. Inclusive of the bounding cysteine and phenylalanine, the CDR3 is 12 residues long. Only the CDR3 DNA stays, 36 bases, in frame from base 1. The germline ends are 9 bases apart after V is trimmed by 9 bases and J by 3 bases.

This clonotype was sampled from a man younger than 45 in good health. The chain uses TRBV6-1 and TRBJ2-1; the D gene assignment is ambiguous. Sequencing was performed on naive CD4+ T cells sorted from blood. The sample's cell subset or site label is to be understood as: CD45RA+ positively selected. The CDR3 sequence is CASKKDYNEQFF. The DNA sequence reads TGTGCCAGTAAGAAAGACTACAATGAGCAGTTCTTC.